A selection of T cell receptor beta chains follows, all from one sample in a study of T-cell reconstitution after alpha-beta-depleted transplantation in children. TCRdb independently ran MiXCR on the PCR reads; one entry per CDR3 protein. The sample contains about a million distinct CDR3 sequences, around 30% of which appear only once. The sequenced sample was PBMCs, mostly from graft donor cells, obtained 360 days after TCRalphabeta/CD19-depleted stem cell transplant. The origin of the receptors is a boy under two years old who had a stem cell transplant for SCID, so the T cells may come from the graft donor. Both conserved end residues are part of each CDR3. The D gene is left open where the match is weak. The size entry is marked missing in some rows and otherwise reads once, few, many or a size class.

d_call	j_call	v_call	clone_size	cdr3_nt	cdr3_aa
TRBD2	TRBJ2-1	TRBV29-1	few	TGCAGCGTTGAACCCTGGCAGGGAGGGTACAATGAGCAGTTCTTC	CSVEPWQGGYNEQFF
-	TRBJ2-5	TRBV29-1	-	TGCAGCGCTGTTCGGGTCTCAGGGGAGACCCAGTACTTC	CSAVRVSGETQYF
TRBD1	TRBJ1-2	TRBV5-1	-	TGCGCCAGCAGCTCCTCCCGGACAGGGTACTATGGCTACACCTTC	CASSSSRTGYYGYTF
-	TRBJ2-5	TRBV5-1	few	TGTGCCAGCAGCTTAAACGAAGAGACCCAGTACTTC	CASSLNEETQYF
-	TRBJ1-1	TRBV20-1	few	TGCAGTGCTAGAGCGACTGCCATGAACACTGAAGCTTTCTTT	CSARATAMNTEAFF
TRBD1	TRBJ2-1	TRBV7-8	-	TGTGCCAGCAGCAAAGGACAGGGAAGCTACAATGAGCAGTTCTTC	CASSKGQGSYNEQFF
-	TRBJ2-3	TRBV28	-	TGTGCCAGCAGGACCGCAGGTTCAGATACGCAGTATTTT	CASRTAGSDTQYF
-	TRBJ1-2	TRBV4-1	-	TGCGCCAGCAGCCAACGACCGGAGGCTGGCTACACCTTC	CASSQRPEAGYTF
-	TRBJ2-7	TRBV11-1	-	TGTGCCAGCAGCCGCCCCCCCGGGAACCTATACGAGCAGTACTTC	CASSRPPGNLYEQYF
-	TRBJ2-3	TRBV5-1	once	TGCGCCAGCGGTAGTAGCGAGTACACAGATACGCAGTATTTT	CASGSSEYTDTQYF
TRBD1	TRBJ2-7	TRBV7-8	-	TGTGCCAGCAGCCAAGATGGACAGGCCTCCTACGAGCAGTACTTC	CASSQDGQASYEQYF